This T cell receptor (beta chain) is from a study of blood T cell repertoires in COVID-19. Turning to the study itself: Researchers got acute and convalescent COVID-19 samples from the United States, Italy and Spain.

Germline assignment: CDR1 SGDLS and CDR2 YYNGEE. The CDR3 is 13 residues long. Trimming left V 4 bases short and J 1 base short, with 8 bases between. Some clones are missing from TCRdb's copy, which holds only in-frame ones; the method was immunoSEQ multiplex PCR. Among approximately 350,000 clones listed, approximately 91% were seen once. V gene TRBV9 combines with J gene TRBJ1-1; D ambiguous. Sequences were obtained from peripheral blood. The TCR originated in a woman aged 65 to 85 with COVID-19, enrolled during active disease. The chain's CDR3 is CASSPAGNTEAFF. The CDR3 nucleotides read TGTGCCAGCAGCCCCGCAGGGAACACTGAAGCTTTCTTT. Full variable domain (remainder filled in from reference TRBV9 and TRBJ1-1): DSGVTQTPKHLITATGQRVTLRCSPRSGDLSVYWYQQSLDQGLQFLIQYYNGEERAKGNILERFSAQQFPDLHSELNLSSLELGDSALYFCASSPAGNTEAFFGQGTRLTVV.